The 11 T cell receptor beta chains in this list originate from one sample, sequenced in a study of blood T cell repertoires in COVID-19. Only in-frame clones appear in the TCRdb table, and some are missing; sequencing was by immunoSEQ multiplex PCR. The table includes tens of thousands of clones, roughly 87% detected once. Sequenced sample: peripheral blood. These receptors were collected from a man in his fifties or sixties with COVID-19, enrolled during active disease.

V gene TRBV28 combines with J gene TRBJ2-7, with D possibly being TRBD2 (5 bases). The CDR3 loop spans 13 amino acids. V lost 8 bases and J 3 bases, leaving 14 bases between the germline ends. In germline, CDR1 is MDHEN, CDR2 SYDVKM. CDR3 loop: CASSSRGGYEQYF. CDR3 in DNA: TGTGCCAGCTCATCACGTGGAGGCTACGAGCAGTACTTC.

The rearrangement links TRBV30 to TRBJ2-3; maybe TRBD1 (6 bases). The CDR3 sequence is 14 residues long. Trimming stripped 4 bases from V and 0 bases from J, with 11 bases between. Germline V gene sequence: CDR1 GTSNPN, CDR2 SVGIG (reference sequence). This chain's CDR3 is CAWIAGVSTDTQYF. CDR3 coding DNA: TGTGCCTGGATCGCAGGGGTTAGCACAGATACGCAGTATTTT.

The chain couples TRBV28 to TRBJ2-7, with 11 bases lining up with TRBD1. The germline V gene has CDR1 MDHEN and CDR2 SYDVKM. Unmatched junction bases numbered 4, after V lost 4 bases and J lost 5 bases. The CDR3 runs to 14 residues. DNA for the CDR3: TGTGCCAGCAGTTATGGACAGGGGGCAAACGAGCAGTACTTC. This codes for CASSYGQGANEQYF.

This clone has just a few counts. The CDR3 loop is CSASRGQGLNEQYF. In nucleotides, the CDR3 is TGCAGTGCTAGTAGGGGACAGGGTCTCAACGAGCAGTACTTC. The V and J genes are TRBV20-1 and TRBJ2-7; 9 nucleotides match TRBD1. V lost 3 bases to trimming and J lost 5 bases; unmatched junction nucleotides: 8. The length of the CDR3 is 14 residues. Germline loops: CDR1 DFQATT, CDR2 SNEGSKA (reference sequence).

Written as DNA, the CDR3 is TGTGCCAGCAGTGGGACAGGGGGCGGGCGGGCAGATACGCAGTATTTT. This sequence encodes CASSGTGGGRADTQYF. V and J are TRBV6-1 and TRBJ2-3; 11 bases agree with TRBD1. V was clipped by 4 bases and J by 4 bases; unmatched bases: 7. The CDR3 runs 16 residues. CDR1 and CDR2 (germline): MNHNS, SASEGT.

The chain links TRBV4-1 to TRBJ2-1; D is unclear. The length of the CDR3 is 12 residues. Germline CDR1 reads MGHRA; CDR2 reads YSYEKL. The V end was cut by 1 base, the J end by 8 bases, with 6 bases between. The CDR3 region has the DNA TGCGCCAGCAGCCAAGTCGCGGATGAGCAGTTCTTC. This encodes CASSQVADEQFF.

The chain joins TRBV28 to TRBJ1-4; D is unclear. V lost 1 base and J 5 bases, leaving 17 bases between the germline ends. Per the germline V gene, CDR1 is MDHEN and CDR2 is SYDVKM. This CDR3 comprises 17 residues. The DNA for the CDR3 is TGTGCCAGCAGTTTATCCCCCGGGTCCCCGGCCAATGAAAAACTGTTTTTT. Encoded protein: CASSLSPGSPANEKLFF.

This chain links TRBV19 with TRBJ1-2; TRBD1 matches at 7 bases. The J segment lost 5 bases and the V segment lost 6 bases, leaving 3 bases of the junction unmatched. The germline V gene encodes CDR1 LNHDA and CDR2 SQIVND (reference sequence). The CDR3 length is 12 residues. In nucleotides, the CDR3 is TGTGCCAGTAGGACGGGACAGTATGGCTACACCTTC. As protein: CASRTGQYGYTF.

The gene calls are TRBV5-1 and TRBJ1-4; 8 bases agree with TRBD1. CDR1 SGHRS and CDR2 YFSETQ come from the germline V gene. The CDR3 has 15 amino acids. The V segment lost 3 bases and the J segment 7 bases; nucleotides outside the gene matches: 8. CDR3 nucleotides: TGCGCCAGCAGCTCAATACAGGGGGGCGTTGAAAAACTGTTTTTT. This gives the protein CASSSIQGGVEKLFF.

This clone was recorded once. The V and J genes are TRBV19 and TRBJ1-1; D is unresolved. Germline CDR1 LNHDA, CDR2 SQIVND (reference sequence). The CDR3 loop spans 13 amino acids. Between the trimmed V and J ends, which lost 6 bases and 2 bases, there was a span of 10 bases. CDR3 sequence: CASSFSQNTEAFF. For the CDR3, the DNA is TGTGCCAGTAGCTTTTCACAAAACACTGAAGCTTTCTTT.

This CDR3 reads CASSLGGTGAYEQYF. Written as DNA, the CDR3 is TGTGCCAGCAGTTTAGGAGGGACAGGGGCCTACGAGCAGTACTTC. V gene TRBV28 combines with J gene TRBJ2-7; the match to TRBD1 covers 10 bases. Germline assignment: CDR1 MDHEN and CDR2 SYDVKM. Unmatched junction bases numbered 3, after V lost 2 bases and J lost 2 bases. This CDR3 has 15 residues.